This T cell receptor (beta chain) was recorded in a study of human T cells and chemical hapten exposure. Via MiXCR, TCRdb re-called the RACE reads, giving one row per CDR3 protein. The repertoire holds a few hundred thousand distinct CDR3 sequences, about 5% seen once, with less than 9% in the top ten. The germline CDR1 and CDR2 sequences are SGHDT and YYEEEE. V lost 2 bases to trimming and J lost 3 bases, with 9 bases between them. The CDR3 extends over 14 amino acids. This clonotype was counted many times. Time point noted: pre-sensitization, week 0. As to treatment: therapeutic diphenylcyclopropenone sensitization with weekly scalp DPC.

This TCR was recovered from a woman aged 18-29 years with alopecia areata. Some clones in this sample may be carry-over from other donors' samples. V usage is TRBV5-6 and J usage is TRBJ1-5; unclear D gene. The material sequenced was whole blood, taken in connection with sensitization to the hapten diphenylcyclopropenone (DPC). DNA of the CDR3: TGTGCCAGCAGCTTCGGGTTCTACAATCAGCCCCAGCATTTT. As protein: CASSFGFYNQPQHF.